Listed below are T cell receptor beta chains from one sample, sequenced in a study of blood T cell repertoires in COVID-19. Libraries were prepared by immunoSEQ multiplex PCR; TCRdb keeps only in-frame clonotypes and omits some of them. The sample holds approximately 130,000 clones, more than 65% seen once. The sample taken for sequencing was peripheral blood. These receptors all come from an older woman with acute or convalescent COVID-19. Both conserved end residues are part of each CDR3. The D gene is left open where the match is weak.

V: TRBV12-3/TRBV12-4; D: NA; J: TRBJ1-4; CDR3: CASTPGNEKLFF
V: TRBV7-8; D: TRBD1; J: TRBJ2-7; CDR3: CASSQTGTAYEQYF
V: TRBV7-9; D: TRBD2; J: TRBJ2-3; CDR3: CASSLAPGGPGTDTQYF
V: TRBV6-1; D: NA; J: TRBJ2-2; CDR3: CASSEARANRELFF
V: TRBV21-1; D: NA; J: TRBJ2-7; CDR3: CASSNGTGIYEQYF
V: TRBV12-3/TRBV12-4; D: TRBD1; J: TRBJ1-1; CDR3: CASSLALTGEAFF
V: TRBV5-6; D: TRBD1; J: TRBJ1-2; CDR3: CASREPWTGYDYGYTF
V: TRBV5-4; D: TRBD1; J: TRBJ2-5; CDR3: CASSLLTGGVYETQYF
V: TRBV3-1/TRBV3-2; D: TRBD2; J: TRBJ2-7; CDR3: CASSLSGIAYEQYF
V: TRBV29-1; D: NA; J: TRBJ2-3; CDR3: CSGGPGPPTDTQYF
V: TRBV12-3/TRBV12-4; D: NA; J: TRBJ1-1; CDR3: CASGSNWNTEAFF
V: TRBV6-5; D: TRBD1; J: TRBJ1-1; CDR3: CASRGQGGYTEAFF
V: TRBV5-1; D: TRBD1; J: TRBJ2-1; CDR3: CASSLATGVGNEQFF
V: TRBV10-2; D: NA; J: TRBJ2-4; CDR3: CASSPQGWGIQYF
V: TRBV7-9; D: TRBD1; J: TRBJ2-5; CDR3: CASSLAQQGGKTQYF
V: TRBV5-1; D: TRBD2; J: TRBJ2-7; CDR3: CASSLGAGGAFREQYF
V: TRBV3-1/TRBV3-2; D: TRBD1; J: TRBJ1-4; CDR3: CASSQSRGTGNEKLFF
V: TRBV7-9; D: NA; J: TRBJ2-5; CDR3: CASSFAGPGETQYF
V: TRBV18; D: TRBD1; J: TRBJ1-2; CDR3: CASSPSGQGYDYTF
V: TRBV4-1; D: NA; J: TRBJ1-5; CDR3: CASSREGNSNQPQHF
V: TRBV6-5; D: NA; J: TRBJ1-6; CDR3: CASTPKEGTPLHF
V: TRBV28; D: NA; J: TRBJ2-5; CDR3: CASSPSTGMKTQYF
V: TRBV6-2/TRBV6-3; D: NA; J: TRBJ1-2; CDR3: CASSYSPYGYTF
V: TRBV5-1; D: TRBD1; J: TRBJ2-7; CDR3: CASSLAGGGSGYEQYF
V: TRBV19; D: TRBD2; J: TRBJ2-2; CDR3: CASSIDLRTSGGLNTGELFF
V: TRBV5-1; D: NA; J: TRBJ2-5; CDR3: CASSQGTSSGTQYF
V: TRBV5-4; D: TRBD2; J: TRBJ2-1; CDR3: CASSLGGAASHEQFF
V: TRBV5-4; D: TRBD1; J: TRBJ1-2; CDR3: CASSSDRAVYGYTF
V: TRBV10-3; D: TRBD2; J: TRBJ2-1; CDR3: CAISGTSGNEQFF
V: TRBV3-1/TRBV3-2; D: TRBD1; J: TRBJ2-5; CDR3: CASSQKGLAGGGMQTQYF
V: TRBV5-4; D: TRBD1; J: TRBJ1-2; CDR3: CASSQGGGYGYTF
V: TRBV19; D: TRBD1; J: TRBJ1-6; CDR3: CASNFRDRRASPLHF
V: TRBV5-5; D: TRBD1; J: TRBJ2-1; CDR3: CASSFSFGTGEYEQFF
V: TRBV30; D: TRBD1; J: TRBJ1-4; CDR3: CAWSTGTANEKLFF
V: TRBV6-1; D: TRBD1; J: TRBJ1-5; CDR3: CASSVSQGASNQPQHF
V: TRBV11-2; D: NA; J: TRBJ2-6; CDR3: CASSNTGANVLTF
V: TRBV19; D: TRBD1; J: TRBJ1-6; CDR3: CASSMEQGLSGSYNSPLHF
V: TRBV6-6; D: NA; J: TRBJ2-7; CDR3: CASSRLAYEQYF
V: TRBV9; D: TRBD2; J: TRBJ2-7; CDR3: CASSVGSSGFREQYF
V: TRBV2; D: NA; J: TRBJ1-5; CDR3: CASSGGRSSNQPQHF
V: TRBV19; D: NA; J: TRBJ1-6; CDR3: CAAGANTYNSPLHF
V: TRBV5-1; D: NA; J: TRBJ2-3; CDR3: CASSLRGGDTQYF
V: TRBV3-1/TRBV3-2; D: TRBD2; J: TRBJ2-3; CDR3: CASSQDLASGSGADTQYF
V: TRBV30; D: NA; J: TRBJ1-6; CDR3: CASNRLFGSPLHF
V: TRBV7-9; D: TRBD1; J: TRBJ1-4; CDR3: CASSTGQELNEKLFF